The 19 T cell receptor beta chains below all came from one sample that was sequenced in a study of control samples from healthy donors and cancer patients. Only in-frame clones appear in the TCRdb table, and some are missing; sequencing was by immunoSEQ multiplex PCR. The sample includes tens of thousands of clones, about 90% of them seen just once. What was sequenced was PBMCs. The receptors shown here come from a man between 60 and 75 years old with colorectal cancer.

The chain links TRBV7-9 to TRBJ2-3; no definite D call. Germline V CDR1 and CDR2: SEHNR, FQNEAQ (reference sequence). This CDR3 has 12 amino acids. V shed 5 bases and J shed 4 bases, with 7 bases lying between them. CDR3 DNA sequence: TGTGCCAGCAGCCCCATGTCAGATACGCAGTATTTT. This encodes CASSPMSDTQYF.

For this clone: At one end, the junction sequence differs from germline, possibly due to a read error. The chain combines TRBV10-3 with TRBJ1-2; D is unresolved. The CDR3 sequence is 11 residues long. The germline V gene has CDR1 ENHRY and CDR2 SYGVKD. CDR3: CYLGLAYGYTF. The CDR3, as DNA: TGCTACCTGGGGTTAGCCTATGGCTACACCTTC.

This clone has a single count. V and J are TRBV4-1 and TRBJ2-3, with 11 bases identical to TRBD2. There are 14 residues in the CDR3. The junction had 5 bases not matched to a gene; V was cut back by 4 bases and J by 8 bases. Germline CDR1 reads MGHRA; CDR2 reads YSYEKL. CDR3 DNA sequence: TGCGCCAGCAGCCTACTAGCGGGGGCGCCTACGCAGTATTTT. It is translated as CASSLLAGAPTQYF.

Written as DNA, the CDR3 is TGCGCCAGCAGCCACTTGTGGAGGGCTGGGGCCAACGTCCTGACTTTC. Amino acid sequence: CASSHLWRAGANVLTF. The rearrangement joins TRBV4-1 to TRBJ2-6; D possibly corresponds to TRBD2 (6 bases). The CDR3 is made up of 16 amino acids. V was cut by 3 bases and J by 2 bases, with 11 bases left in between. CDR1 is MGHRA and CDR2 is YSYEKL in the germline V gene.

As DNA, the CDR3 is TGTGCCAGCAGCTTAGGAGTGGCAGGGTCGGAGACCCAGTACTTC. It yields the protein CASSLGVAGSETQYF. The rearrangement joins TRBV7-2 to TRBJ2-5; tentatively, D is TRBD1 (5 bases). Germline lookup yields CDR1 SGHTA and CDR2 FQGNSA. The length of the CDR3 is 15 residues. V lost 1 base to trimming and J lost 5 bases, with 14 bases between them. Looking up the rest from reference TRBV7-2 and TRBJ2-5 gives the full variable domain: GAGVSQSPSNKVTEKGKDVELRCDPISGHTALYWYRQSLGQGLEFLIYFQGNSAPDKSGLPSDRFSAERTGGSVSTLTIQRTQQEDSAVYLCASSLGVAGSETQYFGPGTRLLVL.

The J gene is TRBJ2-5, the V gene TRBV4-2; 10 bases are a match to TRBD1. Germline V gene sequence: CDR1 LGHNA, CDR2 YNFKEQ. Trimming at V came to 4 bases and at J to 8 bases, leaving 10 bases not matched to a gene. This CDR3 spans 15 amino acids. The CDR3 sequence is CASSPQGTGDTTQYF. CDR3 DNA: TGTGCCAGCAGCCCCCAAGGGACAGGGGATACCACCCAGTACTTC.

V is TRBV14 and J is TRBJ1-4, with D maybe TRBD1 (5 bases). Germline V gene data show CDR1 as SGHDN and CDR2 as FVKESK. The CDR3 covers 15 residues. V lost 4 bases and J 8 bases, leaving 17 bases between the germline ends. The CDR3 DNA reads TGTGCCAGCAGCCTTTTTGCAGGGATGGGAGAAAAACTGTTTTTT. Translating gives CASSLFAGMGEKLFF.

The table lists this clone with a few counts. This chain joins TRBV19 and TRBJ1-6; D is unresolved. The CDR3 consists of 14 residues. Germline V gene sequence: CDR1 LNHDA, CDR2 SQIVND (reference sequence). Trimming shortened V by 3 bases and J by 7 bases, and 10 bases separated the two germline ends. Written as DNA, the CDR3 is TGTGCCAGTAGTATCGGAACCACCAATTCACCCCTCCACTTT. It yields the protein CASSIGTTNSPLHF.

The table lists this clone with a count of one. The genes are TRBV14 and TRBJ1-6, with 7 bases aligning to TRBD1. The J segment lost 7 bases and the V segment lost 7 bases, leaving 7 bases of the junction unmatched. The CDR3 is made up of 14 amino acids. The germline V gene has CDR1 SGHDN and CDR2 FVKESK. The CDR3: CASKKQGWNSPLHF. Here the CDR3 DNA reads TGTGCCAGCAAAAAACAGGGGTGGAATTCACCCCTCCACTTT. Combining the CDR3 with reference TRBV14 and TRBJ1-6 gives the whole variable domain EAGVTQFPSHSVIEKGQTVTLRCDPISGHDNLYWYRRVMGKEIKFLLHFVKESKQDESGMPNNRFLAERTGGTYSTLKVQPAELEDSGVYFCASKKQGWNSPLHFGNGTRLTVT.

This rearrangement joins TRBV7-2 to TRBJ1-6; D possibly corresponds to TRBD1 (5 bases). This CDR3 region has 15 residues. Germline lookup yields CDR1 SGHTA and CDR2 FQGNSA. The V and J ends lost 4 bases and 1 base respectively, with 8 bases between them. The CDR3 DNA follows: TGTGCCAGCAGCTCAGGGAAGTCCTATAATTCACCCCTCCACTTT. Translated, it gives CASSSGKSYNSPLHF.

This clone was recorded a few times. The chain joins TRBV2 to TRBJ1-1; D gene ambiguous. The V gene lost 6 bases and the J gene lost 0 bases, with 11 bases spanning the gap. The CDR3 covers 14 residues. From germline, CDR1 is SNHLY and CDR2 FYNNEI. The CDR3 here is CASRTLYLNTEAFF. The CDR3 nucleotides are TGTGCCAGCAGGACGTTATATTTGAACACTGAAGCTTTCTTT.

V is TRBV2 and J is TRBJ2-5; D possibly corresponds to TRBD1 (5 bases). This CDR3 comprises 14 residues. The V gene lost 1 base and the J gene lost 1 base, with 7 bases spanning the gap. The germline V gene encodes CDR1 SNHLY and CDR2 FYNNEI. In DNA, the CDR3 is TGTGCCAGCAGTGAAGGACAGCTCCAAGAGACCCAGTACTTC. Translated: CASSEGQLQETQYF.

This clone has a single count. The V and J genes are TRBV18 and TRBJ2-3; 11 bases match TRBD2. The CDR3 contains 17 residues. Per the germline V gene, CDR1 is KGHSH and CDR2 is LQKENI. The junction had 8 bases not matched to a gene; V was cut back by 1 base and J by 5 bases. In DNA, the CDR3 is TGTGCCAGCTCACCACAGCCCCTAGCGGGGGGTGTAGATACGCAGTATTTT. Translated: CASSPQPLAGGVDTQYF.

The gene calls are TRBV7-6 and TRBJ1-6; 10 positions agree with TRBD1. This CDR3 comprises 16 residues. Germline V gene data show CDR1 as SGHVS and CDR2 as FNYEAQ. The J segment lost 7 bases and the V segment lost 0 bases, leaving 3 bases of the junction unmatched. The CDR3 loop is CASSLAGTGENSPLHF. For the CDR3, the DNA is TGTGCCAGCAGCTTAGCGGGGACAGGGGAAAATTCACCCCTCCACTTT.

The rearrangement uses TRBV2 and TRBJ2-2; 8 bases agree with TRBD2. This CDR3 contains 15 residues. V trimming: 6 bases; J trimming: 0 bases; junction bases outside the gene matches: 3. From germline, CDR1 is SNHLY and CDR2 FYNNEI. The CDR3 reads CASRVGGANTGELFF. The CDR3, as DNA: TGTGCCAGCAGAGTCGGGGGGGCGAACACCGGGGAGCTGTTTTTT.

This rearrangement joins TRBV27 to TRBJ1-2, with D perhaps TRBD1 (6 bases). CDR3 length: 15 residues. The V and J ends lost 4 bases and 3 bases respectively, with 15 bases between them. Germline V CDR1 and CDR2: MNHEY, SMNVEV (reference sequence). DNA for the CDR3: TGTGCCAGCAGTTCCCTCTCAAGGGGGTACTATGGCTACACCTTC. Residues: CASSSLSRGYYGYTF.

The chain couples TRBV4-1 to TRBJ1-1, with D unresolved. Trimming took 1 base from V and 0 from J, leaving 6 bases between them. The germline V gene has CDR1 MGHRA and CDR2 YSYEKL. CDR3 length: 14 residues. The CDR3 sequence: CASSQVSLNTEAFF. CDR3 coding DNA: TGCGCCAGCAGCCAAGTCTCCCTGAACACTGAAGCTTTCTTT.

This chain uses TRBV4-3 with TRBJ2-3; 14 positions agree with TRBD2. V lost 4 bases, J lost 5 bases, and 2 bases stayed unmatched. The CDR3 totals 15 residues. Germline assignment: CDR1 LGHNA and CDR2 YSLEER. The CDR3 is CASSPGTSGGDTQYF. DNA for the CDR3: TGCGCCAGCAGCCCGGGGACTAGCGGGGGAGATACGCAGTATTTT.

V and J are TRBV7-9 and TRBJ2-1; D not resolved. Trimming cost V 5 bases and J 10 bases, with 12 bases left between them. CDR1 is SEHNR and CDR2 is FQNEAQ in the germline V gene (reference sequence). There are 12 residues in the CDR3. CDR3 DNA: TGTGCCAGCAGCCAAGGGTCTTTGGAGCAGTTCTTC. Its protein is CASSQGSLEQFF.